This entry lists 4 T cell receptor beta chains sequenced from one sample in a study of cytomegalovirus exposure and HLA in healthy donors. The PCR used 60 Vbeta and 13 Jbeta primers. Sequencing was performed with immunoSEQ multiplex PCR; in TCRdb, only in-frame clones are kept and a portion is missing. The sample holds about 120,000 clones; under 85% are singletons and the top ten take less than 7.5%. The specimen sequenced was PBMCs. The receptors here all came from a man aged 30 to 45 in good health and CMV-seropositive.

V usage is TRBV6-1 and J usage is TRBJ2-5; no firm D call. V was cut by 3 bases and J by 0 bases, with 8 bases left in between. The V gene's germline CDR1 is MNHNS and CDR2 SASEGT. CDR3 length equals 14 residues. The CDR3 reads CASSDHRNQETQYF. Written as DNA, the CDR3 is TGTGCCAGCAGTGACCACAGAAACCAAGAGACCCAGTACTTC.

This chain connects TRBV19 to TRBJ2-2; 7 bases agree with TRBD1. This CDR3 region has 14 residues. In germline, CDR1 is LNHDA, CDR2 SQIVND (reference sequence). V gave up 4 bases and J gave up 4 bases; unmatched junction bases: 3. The CDR3 loop is CASSTYRGTGELFF. Written as DNA, the CDR3 is TGTGCCAGTAGTACCTACAGGGGCACCGGGGAGCTGTTTTTT.

Turning to this clone: An end of the junction does not agree with germline; a read error may underlie this. The rearrangement uses TRBV10-3 and TRBJ1-5; 9 bases agree with TRBD1. Germline CDR1 reads ENHRY; CDR2 reads SYGVKD. The CDR3 is made up of 14 amino acids. The DNA of the CDR3 is TGTGCCATCAGTGAGACAGGGGGCAACCAGCCCCAGCATTTT. This sequence encodes CAISETGGNQPQHF.

The chain links TRBV14 to TRBJ2-3, with a tentative D call TRBD1 (5 bases). In germline, CDR1 is SGHDN, CDR2 FVKESK. This CDR3 contains 14 residues. The ends were cut back, 4 bases at V and 2 bases at J, with 10 bases in the middle. Here the CDR3 reads CASSLRQHTDTQYF. CDR3 DNA: TGTGCCAGCAGCCTCCGACAGCACACAGATACGCAGTATTTT. Combining the CDR3 with reference TRBV14 and TRBJ2-3 gives the whole variable domain EAGVTQFPSHSVIEKGQTVTLRCDPISGHDNLYWYRRVMGKEIKFLLHFVKESKQDESGMPNNRFLAERTGGTYSTLKVQPAELEDSGVYFCASSLRQHTDTQYFGPGTRLTVL.